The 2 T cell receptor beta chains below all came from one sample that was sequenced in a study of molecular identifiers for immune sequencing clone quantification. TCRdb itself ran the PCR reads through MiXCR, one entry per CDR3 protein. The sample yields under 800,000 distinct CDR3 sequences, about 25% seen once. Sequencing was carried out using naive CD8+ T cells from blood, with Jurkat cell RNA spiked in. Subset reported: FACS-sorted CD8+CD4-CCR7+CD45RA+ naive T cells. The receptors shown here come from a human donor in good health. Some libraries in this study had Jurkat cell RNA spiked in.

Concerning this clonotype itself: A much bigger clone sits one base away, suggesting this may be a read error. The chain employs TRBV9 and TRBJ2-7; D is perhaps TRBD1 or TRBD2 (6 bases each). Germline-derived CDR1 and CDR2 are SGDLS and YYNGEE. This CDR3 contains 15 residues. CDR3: CASSVNGGPSYEQHF. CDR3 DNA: TGTGCCAGCAGCGTTAACGGGGGCCCCTCCTACGAGCAGCACTTC. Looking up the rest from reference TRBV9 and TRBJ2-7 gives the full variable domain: DSGVTQTPKHLITATGQRVTLRCSPRSGDLSVYWYQQSLDQGLQFLIQYYNGEERAKGNILERFSAQQFPDLHSELNLSSLELGDSALYFCASSVNGGPSYEQHFGPGTRLTVT.

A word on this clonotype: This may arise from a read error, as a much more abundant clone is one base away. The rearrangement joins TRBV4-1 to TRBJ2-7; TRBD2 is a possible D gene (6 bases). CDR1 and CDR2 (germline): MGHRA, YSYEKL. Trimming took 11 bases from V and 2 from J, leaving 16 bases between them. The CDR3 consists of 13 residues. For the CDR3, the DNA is TGCGCCCGCACCGGGACTGACCCCTACGAGCAGTACTTC. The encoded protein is CARTGTDPYEQYF.